These 23 T cell receptor beta chains share one sample of origin, sequenced in a study of tumor and adjacent non-tumor tissue in lung cancer. The library came from three nested PCR rounds adapted from ARM-PCR protocols. TCRdb called the multiplex PCR reads again in MiXCR, with one record for every CDR3 protein. The sample includes roughly 75,000 distinct CDR3 sequences, about four fifths seen only once; the top ten take approximately 55%. RNA was extracted from bulk tissue without any cell sorting. The normal lung tissue was taken more than 3 cm from the tumor edge. Sequenced input: distant non-tumor lung tissue. These receptors all come from a man aged 55 to 69 with non-small cell lung cancer.

This clonotype was counted once. The chain couples TRBV12-3 or TRBV12-4 to TRBJ2-6; either TRBD1 or TRBD2 may supply D (5 bases each). This CDR3 contains 15 residues. As DNA, the CDR3 is TGTATCAGCATCCAGGGACGATCTGGGGCCAACGTCCTGACTTTC. Translating gives CISIQGRSGANVLTF.

For this clonotype: Sequence at one end of the junction differs from germline and may be a read error. The rearrangement joins TRBV20-1 to TRBJ2-7; D possibly corresponds to TRBD2 (5 bases). The length of the CDR3 is 13 residues. The germline gives CDR1 DFQATT, CDR2 SNEGSKA (reference sequence). The CDR3: CSTRTLNSYEQYF. CDR3 nucleotides: TGCAGTACTAGGACGTTAAACTCCTACGAGCAGTACTTC.

The genes are TRBV7-3 and TRBJ2-3; D tentatively fits TRBD1 or TRBD2 (5 bases each). Trimming cost V 4 bases and J 2 bases, with 10 bases left between them. The CDR3 runs to 14 residues. The V gene's germline CDR1 is SGHTA and CDR2 FQGTGA. The CDR3 DNA sequence: TGTGCCAGCAGCTCACGGGACCCCACAGATACGCAGTATTTT. Its translation: CASSSRDPTDTQYF. Full variable domain (rest looked up from reference TRBV7-3 and TRBJ2-3): GAGVSQTPSNKVTEKGKYVELRCDPISGHTALYWYRQSLGQGPEFLIYFQGTGAADDSGLPNDRFFAVRPEGSVSTLKIQRTERGDSAVYLCASSSRDPTDTQYFGPGTRLTVL.

Concerning this clonotype itself: A read error may explain this, as a much larger clone is one base away. The chain couples TRBV5-4 to TRBJ2-7; D perhaps matches TRBD2 (6 bases). Germline V gene lookup returns CDR1 SGHNT and CDR2 YYREEE (reference sequence). The CDR3 loop spans 14 amino acids. In DNA, the CDR3 is TGTGCCAGCAGCAGGGAGGCCCTGGGATACGAGGAGTACTTC. Its protein product is CASSREALGYEEYF.

The CDR3 spells CASSLKEPGGAETQYF. Written as DNA, the CDR3 is TGTGCCAGCAGCTTAAAAGAGCCAGGGGGCGCGGAGACCCAGTACTTC. V gene TRBV13 combines with J gene TRBJ2-5; the match to TRBD1 covers 8 bases. The CDR3 contains 16 residues. The V gene's germline CDR1 is PRHDT and CDR2 FYEKMQ (reference sequence). V lost 2 bases and J lost 5; bases outside the gene matches: 10. Full variable domain (rest looked up from reference TRBV13 and TRBJ2-5): AAGVIQSPRHLIKEKRETATLKCYPIPRHDTVYWYQQGPGQDPQFLISFYEKMQSDKGSIPDRFSAQQFSDYHSELNMSSLELGDSALYFCASSLKEPGGAETQYFGPGTRLLVL.

To note about this clonotype: Germline and junction disagree at one end, which may indicate a read error. The CDR3 loop reads CASSRTVDIEQFF. CDR3 in DNA: TGTGCCAGCAGCCGGACAGTCGACATTGAGCAGTTTTTC. This sequence joins TRBV11-3 and TRBJ2-1; D is possibly TRBD1 (6 bases). The CDR3 has 13 amino acids. CDR1 and CDR2 from the germline V gene are SGHNT and YENEEA.

Only a few counts were recorded for this clonotype. Compared with germline, one end of the junction differs, possibly owing to a read error. This sequence joins TRBV6-5 and TRBJ1-5; D possibly corresponds to TRBD1 (6 bases). There are 15 residues in the CDR3. CDR1 MNHEY and CDR2 SVGAGI come from the germline V gene. For the CDR3, the DNA is TGTGCCGACAGTTACCTACAGGGAAGCAATCAGCCCCAGCACTTT. Translating it yields CADSYLQGSNQPQHF.

The chain has TRBV11-3 and TRBJ2-3, with D possibly matching TRBD2 (7 bases). Germline CDR1 is SGHNT and CDR2 is YENEEA. The V end was cut by 6 bases, the J end by 13 bases, with 17 bases between. This CDR3 region has 12 residues. The CDR3 loop is CASRGGADTEYF. CDR3 in DNA: TGTGCCAGCAGGGGGGGGGCAGATACAGAGTATTTT.

In its sample, this clonotype was seen once. A read error may produce the germline difference seen at one junction end. The chain uses TRBV4-3 and TRBJ2-3; D perhaps matches TRBD2 (6 bases). CDR1 is LGHNA, CDR2 YSLEER, per germline. This CDR3 has 16 amino acids. In DNA form, the CDR3 reads TGCGCCAGCAGGCGAGATAGAGCGGGCACCACAGATACGCATTATTTT. Encoded protein: CASRRDRAGTTDTHYF.

In its sample, this clonotype was seen a few times. This chain links TRBV11-1 with TRBJ2-7, with D tentatively TRBD2 (9 bases). Trimming removed 4 bases at V and 6 bases at J, with 22 bases between. The V gene's germline CDR1 is SGHAT and CDR2 FQDESV (reference sequence). The CDR3 consists of 16 residues. The CDR3: CASSYSRGQREAEQYF. The CDR3 nucleotides are TGTGCCAGCAGCTATTCCAGGGGGCAGCGGGAGGCCGAGCAGTACTTC.

In its sample, this clonotype was seen once. Germline is not matched at one junction end, which may reflect a read error. This chain joins TRBV6-5 and TRBJ2-7, with D perhaps matching TRBD1 or TRBD2 (5 bases each). The CDR3 is 15 residues long. Per germline, CDR1 MNHEY and CDR2 SVGAGI. In DNA, the CDR3 is TGTACCAGCGGCAATGGGGGATTCACTCGCTACGAGGAGTACTTC. This codes for CTSGNGGFTRYEEYF.

This chain links TRBV11-2 with TRBJ2-6; TRBD1 aligns across 7 bases. Germline trimming cut 6 bases from V and 0 bases from J; bases unmatched to any gene: 14. From germline, CDR1 is SGHAT and CDR2 FQNNGV. The CDR3 has 19 amino acids. The CDR3, as DNA: TGTGCCAGCAGATTACTCCCAAAGGACAGGCCCTCTGGGGCCAACGTCCTGACTTTC. Amino acids: CASRLLPKDRPSGANVLTF.

Notes on this clonotype: The junction shows a germline mismatch at one end, possibly a read error. The gene calls are TRBV4-1 and TRBJ1-2, with D possibly matching TRBD1 (5 bases). The CDR3 runs 17 residues. Germline V gene sequence: CDR1 MGHRA, CDR2 YSYEKL. The CDR3 loop is CASSQESALPGGYGYTF. The DNA of the CDR3 is TGCGCAAGCAGCCAAGAATCCGCCCTCCCGGGGGGATATGGCTACACCTTC.

The rearrangement links TRBV24-1 to TRBJ2-3, with D perhaps TRBD2 (6 bases). V was cut by 4 bases and J by 7 bases, with 20 bases left in between. Germline lookup yields CDR1 KGHDR and CDR2 SFDVKD. This CDR3 is built from 16 residues. This CDR3 reads CATSDPTGVGFHTQYF. The DNA of the CDR3 is TGTGCCACCAGTGACCCTACGGGGGTTGGCTTCCATACGCAGTATTTT.

A word on this clonotype: A much larger clone lies one base from this, so it may be a read error. The CDR3 does not end in the conserved phenylalanine or tryptophan, so this is likely a read error. No DNA is shown, since the ends of the CDR3 on it are uncertain; the CDR3 is the one TCRdb lists. This chain uses TRBV6-6 with TRBJ1-3. The CDR3 is made up of 14 amino acids, end residues included. CDR1 is MNHNY, CDR2 SVGAGI, per germline (reference sequence). The CDR3 loop reads CASSYPDSGNTMYL.

Turning to this clonotype: Mismatch with germline at one junction end may stem from a read error. The V gene is TRBV6-5, the J gene TRBJ2-7, with TRBD2 matching over 7 bases. The CDR3 spans 15 residues. The germline V gene encodes CDR1 MNHEY and CDR2 SVGAGI. This CDR3 is CASSYHWDWDYEKYF. The DNA of the CDR3 is TGTGCCAGCAGTTACCACTGGGACTGGGACTACGAGAAGTACTTC.

Points on this clonotype: A junction boundary mismatches the germline segment, possibly from a read error. This chain connects TRBV11-3 to TRBJ2-1; D is undetermined. From germline, CDR1 is SGHNT and CDR2 YENEEA. The CDR3 covers 15 residues. The chain's CDR3 is CASSDNKESYNEQFF. The CDR3 DNA reads TGTGCTAGCAGCGACAACAAAGAATCCTACAATGAGCAGTTCTTC.

About this clonotype itself: The conserved closing phenylalanine or tryptophan is absent in this CDR3, likely reflecting a read error. The DNA is omitted, as the CDR3 cannot be located on it reliably, and the CDR3 follows TCRdb's listing. This rearrangement joins TRBV11-3 to TRBJ2-1; no check of the table's D call, TRBD2, against the DNA was made. The V gene's germline CDR1 is SGHNT and CDR2 YENEEA. The CDR3 has 15 amino acids, counting both end residues. CDR3 region: CASSPTSLSYNEQLL.

Regarding this clonotype: At one boundary the junction diverges from the germline segment, which might be a read error. V usage is TRBV11-3 and J usage is TRBJ2-1, with D possibly TRBD2 on 5 matching bases. The CDR3 is 13 amino acids. From germline, CDR1 is SGHNT and CDR2 YENEEA. CDR3 bases: TGTGTCAGCATCCCCTCTAGCAGGAGATCGCGGGTCTTC. Translation gives CVSIPSSRRSRVF. Variable domain in full (rest from reference TRBV11-3 and TRBJ2-1): EAGVVQSPRYKIIEKKQPVAFWCNPISGHNTLYWYLQNLGQGPELLIRYENEEAVDDSQLPKDRFSAERLKGVDSTLKIQPAELGDSAVYLCVSIPSSRRSRVFGPGTRLTVL.

This sequence joins TRBV6-5 and TRBJ2-5; D tentatively fits TRBD1 or TRBD2 (5 bases each). The CDR3 has 14 residues. Trimming left V 5 bases short and J 13 bases short, with 23 bases between. CDR1 MNHEY and CDR2 SVGAGI come from the germline V gene. The CDR3 sequence: CASSGTGTAWALYF. The CDR3 bases are TGTGCCAGCAGTGGTACCGGGACCGCGTGGGCCCTGTACTTC.

Concerning this clonotype itself: The conserved phenylalanine or tryptophan normally closing the CDR3 is absent here, so this likely arose from a read error. This sequence joins TRBV11-3 and TRBJ2-5; perhaps TRBD2 as D (5 bases). Trimming stripped 7 bases from V and 3 bases from J, with 12 bases between. This CDR3 contains 13 residues. Germline CDR1 reads SGHNT; CDR2 reads YENEEA. CDR3 nucleotides: TGTGCCAGCAAGTTTACCGGGGAAGAGACCCAGTACCTC. It yields the protein CASKFTGEETQYL.

Concerning this clonotype: The junction departs from germline at one end; a sequencing error may be responsible. V usage is TRBV20-1 and J usage is TRBJ2-1, with 10 bases matching TRBD2. In germline, CDR1 is DFQATT, CDR2 SNEGSKA (reference sequence). The CDR3 contains 13 residues. DNA of the CDR3: TGCAGTGCCTCGACTAGCGGGTGGTATGAGCAATTCTTC. Translation: CSASTSGWYEQFF.

Points on this clonotype: The junction shows a germline mismatch at one end, possibly a read error. The chain has TRBV28 and TRBJ1-5; D is uncertain. The CDR3 contains 17 residues. Germline-derived CDR1 and CDR2 are MDHEN and SYDVKM. CDR3 sequence (DNA): TGTGCCAGTAGTTTATTTTACACGGGGAAATGGGATCAGCCCCAGCATTTT. It codes for CASSLFYTGKWDQPQHF.